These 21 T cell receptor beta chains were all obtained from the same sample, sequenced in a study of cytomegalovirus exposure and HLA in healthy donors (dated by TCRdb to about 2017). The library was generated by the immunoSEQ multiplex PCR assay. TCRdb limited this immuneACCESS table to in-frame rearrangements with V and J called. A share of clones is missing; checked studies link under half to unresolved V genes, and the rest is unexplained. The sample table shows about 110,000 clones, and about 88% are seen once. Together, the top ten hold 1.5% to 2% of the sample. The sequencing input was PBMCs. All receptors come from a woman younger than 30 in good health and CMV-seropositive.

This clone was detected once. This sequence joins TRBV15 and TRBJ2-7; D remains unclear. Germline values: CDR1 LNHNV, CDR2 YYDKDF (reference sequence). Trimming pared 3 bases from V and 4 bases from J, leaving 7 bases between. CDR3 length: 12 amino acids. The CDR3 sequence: CATSSDGYEQYF. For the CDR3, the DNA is TGTGCCACCAGCAGCGACGGGTACGAGCAGTACTTC.

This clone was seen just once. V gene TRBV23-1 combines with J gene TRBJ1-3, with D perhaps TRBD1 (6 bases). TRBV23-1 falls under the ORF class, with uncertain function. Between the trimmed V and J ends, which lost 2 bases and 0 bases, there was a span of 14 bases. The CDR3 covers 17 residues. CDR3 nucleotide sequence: TGCGCCAGCAGTCAACCCGGGACACGGTACTCTGGAAACACCATATATTTT. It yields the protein CASSQPGTRYSGNTIYF.

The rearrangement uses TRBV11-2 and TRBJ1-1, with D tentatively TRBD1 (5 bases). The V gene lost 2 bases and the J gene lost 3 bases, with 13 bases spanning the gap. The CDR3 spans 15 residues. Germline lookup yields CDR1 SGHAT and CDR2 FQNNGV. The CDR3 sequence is CASSLPSLGDTEAFF. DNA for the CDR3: TGTGCCAGCAGCTTACCCTCATTAGGGGACACTGAAGCTTTCTTT.

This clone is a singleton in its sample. The CDR3 sequence: CASRGGAVKVEQYV. In DNA, the CDR3 is TGCGCCAGCAGGGGGGGGGCAGTAAAGGTCGAGCAGTACGTC. The V and J genes are TRBV5-1 and TRBJ2-7, with D possibly being TRBD2 (7 bases). The V and J ends lost 5 bases and 6 bases respectively, with 18 bases between them. There are 14 residues in the CDR3. Germline V gene data show CDR1 as SGHRS and CDR2 as YFSETQ.

CDR3 sequence (DNA): TGTGCCAGCAGTTACTCCGCACTCTCTGGAAACACCATATATTTT. Its translation: CASSYSALSGNTIYF. V and J are TRBV6-5 and TRBJ1-3; no clear D gene. Germline CDR1 reads MNHEY; CDR2 reads SVGAGI. The CDR3 consists of 15 residues. Deletions cut 0 bases from V and 0 bases from J, with 6 bases between.

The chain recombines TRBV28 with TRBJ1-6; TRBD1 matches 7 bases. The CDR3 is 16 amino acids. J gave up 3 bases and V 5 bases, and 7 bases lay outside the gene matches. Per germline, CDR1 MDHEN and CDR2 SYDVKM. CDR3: CASSPRQGFYNSPLHF. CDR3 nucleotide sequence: TGTGCCAGCAGTCCCCGACAGGGCTTCTATAATTCACCCCTCCACTTT.

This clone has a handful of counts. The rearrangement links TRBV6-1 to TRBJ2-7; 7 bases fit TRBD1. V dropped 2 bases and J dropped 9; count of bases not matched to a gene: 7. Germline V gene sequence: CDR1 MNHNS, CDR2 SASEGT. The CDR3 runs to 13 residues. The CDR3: CASSEFRQGGQYF. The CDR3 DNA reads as TGTGCCAGCAGTGAATTCCGACAGGGTGGGCAGTACTTC.

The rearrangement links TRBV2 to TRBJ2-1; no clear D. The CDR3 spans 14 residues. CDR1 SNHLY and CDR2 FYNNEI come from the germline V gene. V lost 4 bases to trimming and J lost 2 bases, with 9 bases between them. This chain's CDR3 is CASSVGSTYNEQFF. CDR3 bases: TGTGCCAGCAGTGTGGGCAGCACCTACAATGAGCAGTTCTTC.

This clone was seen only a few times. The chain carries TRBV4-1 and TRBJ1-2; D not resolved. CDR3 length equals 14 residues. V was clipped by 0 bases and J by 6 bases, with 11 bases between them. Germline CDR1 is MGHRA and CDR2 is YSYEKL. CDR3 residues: CASSQDLAGNGYTF. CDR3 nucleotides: TGCGCCAGCAGCCAAGATCTCGCGGGGAATGGCTACACCTTC.

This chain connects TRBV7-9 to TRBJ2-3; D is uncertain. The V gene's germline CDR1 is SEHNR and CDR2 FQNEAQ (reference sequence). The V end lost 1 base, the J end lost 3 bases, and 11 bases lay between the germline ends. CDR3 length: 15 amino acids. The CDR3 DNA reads TGTGCCAGCAGCTTAGTATCTCTCCGTACAGATACGCAGTATTTT. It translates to CASSLVSLRTDTQYF.

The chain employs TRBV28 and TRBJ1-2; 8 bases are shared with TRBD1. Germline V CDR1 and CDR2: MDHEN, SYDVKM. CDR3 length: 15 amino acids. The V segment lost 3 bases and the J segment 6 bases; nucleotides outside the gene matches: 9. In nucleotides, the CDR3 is TGTGCCAGCAGTTTTTTGGGAGACAGGGGACATGGCTACACCTTC. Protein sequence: CASSFLGDRGHGYTF.

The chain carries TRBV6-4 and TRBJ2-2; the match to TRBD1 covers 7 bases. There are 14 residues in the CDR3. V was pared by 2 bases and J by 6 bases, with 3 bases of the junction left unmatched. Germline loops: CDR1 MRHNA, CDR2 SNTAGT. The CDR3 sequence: CASSDDRESGELFF. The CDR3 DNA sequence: TGTGCCAGCAGTGACGACAGGGAGTCCGGGGAGCTGTTTTTT.

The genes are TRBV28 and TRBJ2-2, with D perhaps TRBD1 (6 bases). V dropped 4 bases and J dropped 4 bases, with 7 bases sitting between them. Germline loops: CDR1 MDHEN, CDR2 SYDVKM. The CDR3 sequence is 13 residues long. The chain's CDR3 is CASSYRATGELFF. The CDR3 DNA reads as TGTGCCAGCAGTTACAGGGCCACCGGGGAGCTGTTTTTT.

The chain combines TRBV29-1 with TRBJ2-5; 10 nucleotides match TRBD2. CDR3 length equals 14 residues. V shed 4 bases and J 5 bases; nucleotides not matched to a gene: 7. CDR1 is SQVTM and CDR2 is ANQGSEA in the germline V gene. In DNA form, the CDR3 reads TGCAGCGTTGCTGAGCGGGGGGGCCGGGAGACCCAGTACTTC. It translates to CSVAERGGRETQYF.

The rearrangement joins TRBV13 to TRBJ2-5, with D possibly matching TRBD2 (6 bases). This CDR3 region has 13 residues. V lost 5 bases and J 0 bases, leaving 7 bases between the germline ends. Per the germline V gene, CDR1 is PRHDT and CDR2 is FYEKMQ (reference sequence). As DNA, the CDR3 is TGTGCCAGCAGCCCGGGAGACCAAGAGACCCAGTACTTC. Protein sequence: CASSPGDQETQYF.

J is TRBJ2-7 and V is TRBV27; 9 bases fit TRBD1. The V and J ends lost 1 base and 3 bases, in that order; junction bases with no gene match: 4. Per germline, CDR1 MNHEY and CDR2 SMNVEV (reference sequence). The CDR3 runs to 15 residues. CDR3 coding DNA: TGTGCCAGCAGTTTATACGGGGACAGGGTCTACGAGCAGTACGTC. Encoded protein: CASSLYGDRVYEQYV.

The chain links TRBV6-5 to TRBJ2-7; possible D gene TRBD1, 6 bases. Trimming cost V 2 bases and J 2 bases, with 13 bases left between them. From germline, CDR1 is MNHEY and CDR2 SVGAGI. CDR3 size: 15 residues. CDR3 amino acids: CASSYSLDSTYEQYF. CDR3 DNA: TGTGCCAGCAGTTACAGCCTGGACAGCACCTACGAGCAGTACTTC.

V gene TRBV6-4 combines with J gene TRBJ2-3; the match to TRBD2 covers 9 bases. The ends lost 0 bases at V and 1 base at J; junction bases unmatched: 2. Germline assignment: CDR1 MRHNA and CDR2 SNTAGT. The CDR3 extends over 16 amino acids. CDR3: CASSDSASGGTDTQYF. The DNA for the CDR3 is TGTGCCAGCAGTGACTCGGCTAGCGGGGGCACAGATACGCAGTATTTT.

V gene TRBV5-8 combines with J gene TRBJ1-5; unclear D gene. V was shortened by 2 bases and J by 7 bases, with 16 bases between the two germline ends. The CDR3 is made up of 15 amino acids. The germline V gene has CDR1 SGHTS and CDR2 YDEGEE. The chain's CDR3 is CASSFGDRESQPQHF. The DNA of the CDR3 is TGTGCCAGCAGCTTCGGGGATAGGGAGTCCCAGCCCCAGCATTTT.

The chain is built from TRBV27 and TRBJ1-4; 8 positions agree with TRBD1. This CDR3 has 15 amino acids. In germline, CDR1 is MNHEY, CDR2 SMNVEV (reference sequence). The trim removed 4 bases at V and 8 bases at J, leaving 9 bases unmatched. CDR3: CASSSRTGTDEKLFF. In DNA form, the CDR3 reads TGTGCCAGCAGTTCACGGACAGGGACCGACGAAAAACTGTTTTTT.

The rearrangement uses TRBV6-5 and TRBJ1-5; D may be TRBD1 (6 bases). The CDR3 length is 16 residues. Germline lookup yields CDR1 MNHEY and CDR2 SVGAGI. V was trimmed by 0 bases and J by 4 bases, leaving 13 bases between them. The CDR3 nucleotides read TGTGCCAGCAGTTACTCGAGACGGGGGGCGAATCAGCCCCAGCATTTT. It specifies CASSYSRRGANQPQHF.